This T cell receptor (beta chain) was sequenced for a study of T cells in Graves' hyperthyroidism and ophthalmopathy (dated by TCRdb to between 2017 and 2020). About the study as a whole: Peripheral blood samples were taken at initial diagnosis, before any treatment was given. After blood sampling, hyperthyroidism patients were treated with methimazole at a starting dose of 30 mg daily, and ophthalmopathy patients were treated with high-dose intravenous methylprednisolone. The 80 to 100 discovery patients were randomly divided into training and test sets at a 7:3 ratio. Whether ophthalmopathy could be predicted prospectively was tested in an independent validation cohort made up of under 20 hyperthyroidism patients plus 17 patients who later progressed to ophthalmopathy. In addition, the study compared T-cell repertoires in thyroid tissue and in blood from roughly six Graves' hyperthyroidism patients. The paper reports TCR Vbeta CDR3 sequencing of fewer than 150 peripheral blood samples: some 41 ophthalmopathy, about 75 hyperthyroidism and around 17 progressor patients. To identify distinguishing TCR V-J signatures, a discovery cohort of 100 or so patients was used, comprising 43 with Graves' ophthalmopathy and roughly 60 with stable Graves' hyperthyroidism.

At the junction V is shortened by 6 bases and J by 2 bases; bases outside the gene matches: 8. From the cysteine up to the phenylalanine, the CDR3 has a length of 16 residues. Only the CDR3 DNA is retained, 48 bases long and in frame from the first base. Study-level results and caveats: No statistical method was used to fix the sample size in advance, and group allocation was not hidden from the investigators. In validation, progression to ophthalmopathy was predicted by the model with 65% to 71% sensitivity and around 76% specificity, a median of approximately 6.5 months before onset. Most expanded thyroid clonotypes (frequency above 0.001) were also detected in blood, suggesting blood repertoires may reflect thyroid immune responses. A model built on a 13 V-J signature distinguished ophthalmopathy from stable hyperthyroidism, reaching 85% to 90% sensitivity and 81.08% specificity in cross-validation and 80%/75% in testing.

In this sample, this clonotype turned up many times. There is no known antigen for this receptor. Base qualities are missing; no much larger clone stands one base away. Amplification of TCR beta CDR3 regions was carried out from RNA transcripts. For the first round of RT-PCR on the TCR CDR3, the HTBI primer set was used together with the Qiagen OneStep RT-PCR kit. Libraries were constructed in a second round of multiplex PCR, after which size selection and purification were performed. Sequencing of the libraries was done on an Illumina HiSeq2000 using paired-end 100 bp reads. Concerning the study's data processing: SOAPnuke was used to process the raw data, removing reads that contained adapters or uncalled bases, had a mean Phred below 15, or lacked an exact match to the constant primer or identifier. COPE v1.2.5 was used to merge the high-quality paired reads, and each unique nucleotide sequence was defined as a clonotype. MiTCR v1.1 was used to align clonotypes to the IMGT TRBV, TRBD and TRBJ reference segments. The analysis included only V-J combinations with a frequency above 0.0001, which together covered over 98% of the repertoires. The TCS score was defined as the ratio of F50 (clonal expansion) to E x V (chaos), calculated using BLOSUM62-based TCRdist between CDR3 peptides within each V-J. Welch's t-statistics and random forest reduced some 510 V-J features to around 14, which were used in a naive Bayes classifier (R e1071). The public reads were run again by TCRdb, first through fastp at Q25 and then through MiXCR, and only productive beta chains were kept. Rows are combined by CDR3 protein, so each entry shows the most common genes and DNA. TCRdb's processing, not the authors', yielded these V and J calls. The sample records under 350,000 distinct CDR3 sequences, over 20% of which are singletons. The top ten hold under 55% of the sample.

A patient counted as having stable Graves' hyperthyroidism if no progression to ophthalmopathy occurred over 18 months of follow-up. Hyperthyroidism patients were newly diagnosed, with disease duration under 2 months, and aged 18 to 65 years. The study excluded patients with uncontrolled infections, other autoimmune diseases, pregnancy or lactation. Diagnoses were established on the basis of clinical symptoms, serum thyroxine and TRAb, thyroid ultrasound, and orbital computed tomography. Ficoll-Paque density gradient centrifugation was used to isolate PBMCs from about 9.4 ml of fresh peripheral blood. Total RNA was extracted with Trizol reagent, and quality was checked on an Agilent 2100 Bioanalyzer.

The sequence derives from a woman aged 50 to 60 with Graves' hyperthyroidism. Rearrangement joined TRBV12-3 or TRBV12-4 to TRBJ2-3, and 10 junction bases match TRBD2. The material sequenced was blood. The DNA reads TGTGCCAGCAGGCTAATAGCGGGAGGCCCCACAGATACGCAGTATTTT. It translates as CASRLIAGGPTDTQYF.